This TCR beta chain derives from a study of metastatic and nonmetastatic thyroid tumors. The study's findings and limits: The study reportedly found significantly higher TCR beta diversity in malignant thyroid tumors than benign nodules, in blood and tumor.

In the study's own analysis: The study built a papillary thyroid cancer distant-metastasis classifier from CDR3 differences across clinicopathological groups. From the PCR reads, TCRdb re-called clones with MiXCR. The V and J calls reflect TCRdb's pipeline rather than the authors' work. The sample has roughly 13,000 clones, 25% to 35% seen once. The V and J ends lost 5 bases and 1 base respectively, with 10 bases between them. The germline V gene encodes CDR1 SGHAT and CDR2 FQNNGV. CDR3 length equals 14 residues. Thyroid surgery was performed in patients who had received no treatment beforehand. In its sample, this clone is medium-sized. The target antigen is unknown.

This TCR was recovered from a female donor with papillary thyroid cancer or a benign thyroid nodule (not recorded which). Some clones in this sample may be carry-over from other donors' samples. The sample taken for sequencing was tumor tissue. V is TRBV11-2 and J is TRBJ2-3; D is ambiguous. The CDR3 DNA reads as TGTGCCAGCAGCCCGCGGTCCCGCACAGATACGCAGTATTTT. Its protein product is CASSPRSRTDTQYF.